What follows describes a single T cell receptor beta chain. Its antigen is undetermined. Coverage ceases 3 residues before the CDR3 finishes, and the germline J gene fills in the end. This CDR3 contains 14 residues. V was pared by 4 bases and J by 5 bases, with 2 bases of the junction left unmatched. Germline-derived CDR1 and CDR2 are MNHNS and SASEGT. The sample is drawn from a study of T cells in women clearing cervical HPV infection. Points from the study as a whole: Controls had more TRBV6-7 (0.16%) than cases (0.11%).

TCR beta CDR3 amplified by multiplex PCR from roughly 1,100 ng genomic DNA. Measured with immunoSEQ multiplex PCR; TCRdb has only the in-frame clones, and not every one. Here the sample table reports around 21,000 clones. The sequence derives from a woman aged 18-70 years with a cervical HPV16 infection that either progressed to CIN3+ or cleared (not recorded which). The sequenced material came from blood buffy coat. The chain carries TRBV6-1 and TRBJ1-5, with TRBD1 matching over 10 bases. The part of the CDR3 DNA that was read is TGTGCCAGCAGTGCCGGACAGGGGGATCAGCCC. This encodes CASSAGQGDQP. The full CDR3 protein reads CASSAGQGDQPQHF.